The clone carrying this T cell receptor (beta chain) showed up many times. Its antigen is currently unknown. Germline DNA was also extracted, and blood RNA derived from unsorted whole blood. This record comes from a study of tumor-infiltrating lymphocytes in primary liver carcinoma. Study-level information: The study enrolled male and female patients aged 30 to 69 years.

cDNA specific to TCR beta was made from 500 ng of total RNA, with a constant-region primer employed for priming. Employing slightly modified ARM-PCR, three nested multiplex PCR rounds were run, and these gave rise to the TCR beta libraries. Use of TRBV1-TRBV30 forward primers with a C-beta reverse primer characterized the first two PCR rounds, which lasted about 9 cycles each. TCRdb recomputed calls from the multiplex PCR reads with MiXCR, one row per CDR3 protein. There are roughly 180,000 distinct CDR3 sequences in the sample; approximately 60% occur only once, and 72% lies in the top ten. General observations from the study: Top-250-clone fractions were significantly higher in tumors than in blood (p = 0.039).

Germline V lookup: CDR1 SGHAT, CDR2 FQNNGV. The CDR3 sequence is 14 residues long. Between the trimmed V and J ends, which lost 4 bases and 4 bases, there was a span of 10 bases. This receptor was taken from a man in his forties with primary liver carcinoma and hepatitis B virus infection. Material for sequencing was peripheral blood. This sequence joins TRBV11-2 and TRBJ1-4; D gene ambiguous. CDR3 residues: CASSSSGSNEKLFF. The CDR3 nucleotides read TGTGCCAGCAGCTCCTCTGGCAGTAATGAAAAACTGTTTTTT.